The 11 T cell receptor beta chains given below trace back to one sample, sequenced in a study of blood T cell repertoires in COVID-19. Produced via immunoSEQ multiplex PCR; TCRdb's table is partial and in-frame only. Among roughly 170,000 clones listed, about 75% were seen once. The sample consisted of peripheral blood. The receptors come from a woman aged 65 to 85 with acute or convalescent COVID-19.

This clone was seen a single time. The chain links TRBV3-1 (or the pseudogene TRBV3-2) to TRBJ2-7; TRBD2 matches 8 bases. This CDR3 region has 17 residues. V shed 1 base and J 7 bases; nucleotides not matched to a gene: 15. Germline CDR1 reads LGHDT; CDR2 reads YNNKEL (reference sequence). The chain's CDR3 is CASSQGLLAEPPPEQYF. DNA for the CDR3: TGTGCCAGCAGCCAAGGCTTACTAGCGGAGCCCCCACCTGAGCAGTACTTC.

This chain joins TRBV12-3 or TRBV12-4 and TRBJ2-1; tentative D call: TRBD1 (6 bases). The length of the CDR3 is 13 residues. V was trimmed by 10 bases and J by 1 base, leaving 11 bases between them. The CDR3 region is CATGDGSYNEQFF. CDR3 bases: TGTGCCACAGGGGACGGTTCCTACAATGAGCAGTTCTTC.

The chain combines TRBV2 with TRBJ1-5; D gene ambiguous. This CDR3 has 15 residues. V lost 1 base, J lost 2 bases, and 9 bases lay in between. Germline V CDR1 and CDR2: SNHLY, FYNNEI. CDR3 region: CASSEVRTGNQPQHF. DNA for the CDR3: TGTGCCAGCAGTGAAGTCCGAACAGGCAATCAGCCCCAGCATTTT.

The chain recombines TRBV10-3 with TRBJ2-7, with 10 bases matching TRBD2. This CDR3 is 13 amino acids long. The J segment lost 5 bases and the V segment lost 7 bases, leaving 5 bases of the junction unmatched. Germline V lookup: CDR1 ENHRY, CDR2 SYGVKD. The CDR3: CAIKREGGDEQYF. The CDR3 DNA sequence: TGTGCCATCAAGCGGGAGGGAGGCGACGAGCAGTACTTC.

The V call is TRBV5-1, the J call TRBJ1-2, with D possibly TRBD1 on 5 matching bases. V lost 0 bases, J lost 7 bases, and 7 bases lay in between. The CDR3 is made up of 12 amino acids. The germline V gene has CDR1 SGHRS and CDR2 YFSETQ. CDR3: CASSLAGGGYTF. The CDR3 DNA follows: TGCGCCAGCAGCTTGGCCGGGGGTGGCTACACCTTC.

This chain uses TRBV24-1 with TRBJ2-3; no clear D. CDR3 length: 11 residues. CDR1 and CDR2 (germline): KGHDR, SFDVKD. V lost 7 bases and J 6 bases, leaving 7 bases between the germline ends. The CDR3: CATSAYDTQYF. For the CDR3, the DNA is TGTGCCACCAGCGCCTATGATACGCAGTATTTT.

This clone was recorded once. This rearrangement joins TRBV7-9 to TRBJ2-2; 12 bases map to TRBD2. Germline V gene sequence: CDR1 SEHNR, CDR2 FQNEAQ (reference sequence). The CDR3 length is 17 residues. The V gene end was trimmed by 6 bases and the J gene end by 3 bases; junction bases not matched to a gene: 8. CDR3 sequence (DNA): TGTGCCAGCAGTTTGACTAGCGGGAGAGGTCACACCGGGGAGCTGTTTTTT. It codes for CASSLTSGRGHTGELFF.

The chain carries TRBV6-1 and TRBJ2-5; weak D call: TRBD2 (6 bases). CDR3 length: 16 residues. Trimming removed 2 bases from V and 2 bases from J, with 15 bases in between. Per germline, CDR1 MNHNS and CDR2 SASEGT. The CDR3 is CASSERRGTFQETQYF. CDR3 DNA: TGTGCCAGCAGTGAACGGAGGGGTACCTTTCAAGAGACCCAGTACTTC.

This clone was counted only a few times. The chain combines TRBV6-5 with TRBJ1-6; no clear D gene. The CDR3 runs 14 residues. V dropped 6 bases and J dropped 5 bases, with 11 bases sitting between them. Per germline, CDR1 MNHEY and CDR2 SVGAGI. CDR3 DNA: TGTGCCAGCAGCTCCGGGAAACATAATTCACCCCTCCACTTT. Protein: CASSSGKHNSPLHF.

There are a few counts of this clone. The chain has TRBV3-1 (or the pseudogene TRBV3-2) and TRBJ1-6; TRBD1 aligns across 9 bases. The length of the CDR3 is 15 residues. J was trimmed by 6 bases and V by 4 bases; bases with no gene match: 4. The germline CDR1 and CDR2 sequences are LGHDT and YNNKEL (reference sequence). CDR3 sequence reads: CASSPMGQGNSPLHF. The CDR3 DNA is TGTGCCAGCAGCCCGATGGGACAGGGTAATTCACCCCTCCACTTT.

J is TRBJ2-5 and V is TRBV6-5; 8 bases line up with TRBD1. The CDR3 has 13 residues. CDR1 and CDR2 (germline): MNHEY, SVGAGI. With 6 bases clipped from V and 5 bases from J, the junction kept 5 bases outside the gene matches. CDR3: CASRDRGWETQYF. The CDR3 bases are TGTGCCAGCAGAGACAGGGGATGGGAGACCCAGTACTTC.